This T cell receptor beta chain was sequenced for a study of T cell responses to AZD1222 COVID-19 vaccine. The germline V gene encodes CDR1 LNHDA and CDR2 SQIVND (reference sequence). The V gene end was trimmed by 5 bases and the J gene end by 10 bases; junction bases not matched to a gene: 12. This CDR3 has 17 residues. TCRdb's copy holds only in-frame clones and misses some; the assay was immunoSEQ multiplex PCR. Among about 130,000 clones listed, more than 70% were seen once. A word on this clone: Its specificity is not known.

Study-level findings and limits: Dominant at 160-218 and 743-854, vaccine-associated CD4 TCRs also spanned spike. Donors were mostly white British, more females; clonal diversity possibly underestimated. Repertoire sampling was restricted to post-peak T cell response timepoints.

J is TRBJ1-6 and V is TRBV19; 12 bases align to TRBD1. The TCR sequence derives from an adult who received the AZD1222 COVID-19 vaccine. The input for sequencing was peripheral blood, taken 28 days after the second AZD1222 dose. CDR3 protein: CASSPGTGQGARSPLHF. For the CDR3, the DNA is TGTGCCAGTAGTCCCGGTACGGGACAGGGGGCTCGCTCACCCCTCCACTTT. Supplemented by reference TRBV19 and TRBJ1-6, the full variable domain reads DGGITQSPKYLFRKEGQNVTLSCEQNLNHDAMYWYRQDPGQGLRLIYYSQIVNDFQKGDIAEGYSVSREKKESFPLTVTSAQKNPTAFYLCASSPGTGQGARSPLHFGNGTRLTVT.